Presented here are 6 T cell receptor beta chains from one specimen sequenced in a study of blood T cell repertoires in COVID-19 (dated by TCRdb to the early 2020s). Library preparation used the immunoSEQ multiplex PCR assay. The source is immuneACCESS, and TCRdb retained only in-frame sequences with V and J called. Part of the clones is not carried over; for the studies checked, unresolved V genes explain less than half of this, and the remainder is unexplained. This sample comprises some 130,000 clones, 86% of them detected only once. Roughly 10% of the sample lies in the top ten. Sample: peripheral blood. Receptor source: a woman aged 70-85 years with COVID-19, enrolled during active disease.

The genes are TRBV19 and TRBJ1-5; TRBD1 agrees at 12 bases. V trimming: 1 base; J trimming: 7 bases; junction bases outside the gene matches: 2. Germline-derived CDR1 and CDR2 are LNHDA and SQIVND (reference sequence). The CDR3 is made up of 15 amino acids. This CDR3 is CASSIGDRGQQPQHF. CDR3 nucleotides: TGTGCCAGTAGTATAGGGGACAGGGGGCAACAGCCCCAGCATTTT. The complete variable domain, with remaining parts taken from reference TRBV19 and TRBJ1-5, reads DGGITQSPKYLFRKEGQNVTLSCEQNLNHDAMYWYRQDPGQGLRLIYYSQIVNDFQKGDIAEGYSVSREKKESFPLTVTSAQKNPTAFYLCASSIGDRGQQPQHFGDGTRLSIL.

This clone was observed a single time. The chain links TRBV4-1 to TRBJ2-1, with TRBD2 matching over 8 bases. CDR3 length: 17 amino acids. Germline-derived CDR1 and CDR2 are MGHRA and YSYEKL. V lost 1 base to trimming and J lost 0 bases; unmatched junction nucleotides: 5. In DNA, the CDR3 is TGCGCCAGCAGCCAAGGCGGGGGGATGAGCTCCTACAATGAGCAGTTCTTC. Translation gives CASSQGGGMSSYNEQFF.

The gene calls are TRBV29-1 and TRBJ1-3; no firm D call. The germline V and J ends were trimmed by 4 bases and 1 base, with 11 bases remaining between them. The V gene's germline CDR1 is SQVTM and CDR2 ANQGSEA. There are 14 residues in the CDR3. CDR3 DNA sequence: TGCAGCGTTGTCTCGTCGGTTTCTGGAAACACCATATATTTT. Translated: CSVVSSVSGNTIYF.

This sequence joins TRBV12-3 or TRBV12-4 and TRBJ1-3, with D unclear. V gave up 6 bases and J gave up 6 bases, with 9 bases separating them. This CDR3 contains 12 residues. CDR3 protein: CASSPFPNTIYF. The CDR3, as DNA: TGTGCCAGCAGCCCCTTTCCAAACACCATATATTTT.

This sequence joins TRBV6-6 and TRBJ1-1, with D hard to call. CDR3 length: 12 residues. With 2 bases removed from V and 11 bases from J, the gap between germline ends came to 12 bases. The germline gives CDR1 MNHNY, CDR2 SVGAGI (reference sequence). CDR3 bases: TGTGCCAGCAGTTACGGGGAGAGAGGGGCTTTCTTT. This codes for CASSYGERGAFF.

This clone appeared a single time. The V gene is TRBV4-2, the J gene TRBJ1-1, with TRBD1 as a possible D gene (6 bases). Germline-derived CDR1 and CDR2 are LGHNA and YNFKEQ. The V end was cut by 2 bases, the J end by 1 base, with 11 bases between. The CDR3 length is 15 residues. The CDR3, as DNA: TGTGCCAGCAGCCAACAGACAGGTCAGAACACTGAAGCTTTCTTT. Residues: CASSQQTGQNTEAFF.